The source of this T cell receptor (beta chain) is a study of cytomegalovirus exposure and HLA in healthy donors. Study as a whole: T cells numbering about 179 million yielded more than 100 million unique TCR beta sequences in an earlier analysis. The study's early data release held roughly 90 million unique TCRs from HLA-typed donors.

The study ran its PCR with 60 Vbeta and 13 Jbeta primers. The data were produced by immunoSEQ multiplex PCR, yet TCRdb's version contains in-frame clones alone and is incomplete. The table lists some 170,000 clones, roughly 72% of them singletons. Study conclusions and caveats: There were a few CMV-associated chains whose specificity for CMV antigens was confirmed in vitro. A later analysis found TCR association rates differed by HLA locus, highest for DRB1 and lowest for HLA-C.

In the case of this clone: Its specificity is unknown.

Material for sequencing was PBMCs. The TCR sequence derives from a woman aged 40 to 50 in good health and CMV-seronegative.

The CDR3 loop reads CASSVGSGGNYEQYF. The CDR3 DNA sequence: TGTGCCAGCAGCGTAGGTAGCGGGGGCAACTACGAGCAGTACTTC. The chain couples TRBV9 to TRBJ2-7; 9 positions match TRBD2. Germline V gene data show CDR1 as SGDLS and CDR2 as YYNGEE. The trim removed 0 bases at V and 3 bases at J, leaving 4 bases unmatched. This CDR3 comprises 15 residues.